The clone carrying this TCR beta chain occurred once. Its antigen is currently unknown. Produced via immunoSEQ multiplex PCR; TCRdb's table is partial and in-frame only. This sample has over 130,000 clones; about 90% occur once, and the top ten carry around 7.6%. The data belong to a study of T cell responses to AZD1222 COVID-19 vaccine. Points from the study as a whole: A reported finding is that nearly half of spike-specific TCRs target unmutated variant regions.

This clonotype was obtained from an adult who received the MenACWY meningococcal vaccine as a control. The sample here was peripheral blood, taken 28 days after the second dose of the MenACWY control vaccine.

In nucleotides, the CDR3 is TGTGCCAGCAGCGACCGGGGGAGATTGTACGAGCAGTACTTC. Translated: CASSDRGRLYEQYF. The V call is TRBV6-5, the J call TRBJ2-7; possible D gene TRBD2, 6 bases. The V gene's germline CDR1 is MNHEY and CDR2 SVGAGI. V gave up 6 bases and J gave up 4 bases, with 16 bases separating them. This CDR3 is 14 amino acids long.